This is a list of T cell receptor beta chains from one sample in a study of response to subunit inactivated influenza vaccine. Each CDR3 protein gets one entry after TCRdb re-called the RT-PCR reads with MiXCR. Of about 780,000 distinct CDR3 sequences detected, roughly 20% appear once; the ten largest clones hold 9.5% to 13%. The sequenced sample was PBMCs from blood, obtained approximately 5 days after vaccination. These receptors were taken from a man in his fifties who received an inactivated influenza vaccine. The CDR3 runs from the conserved cysteine through the conserved F or W. D genes are given only for firm matches. Part of the rows lack a size; the others show once, few, many or a class for expanded clones.

TRBD2,TRBV20-1,TRBJ2-3,many,TGCAGTGCTCCGCGGACTAGCGGCTTCACAGATACGCAGTATTTT,CSAPRTSGFTDTQYF
.,TRBV20-1,TRBJ2-3,many,TGCAGTGCCCAAGAGATGTTAGCCACAGATACGCAGTATTTT,CSAQEMLATDTQYF
.,TRBV20-1,TRBJ2-2,.,TGCAGTGCTAGGGGCCTGCCCGCCGGGGAGCTGTTTTTT,CSARGLPAGELFF
.,TRBV6-1,TRBJ1-5,.,TGTGCCAGCAGTGAACAAGGAGGTACGGGCAATCAGCCCCAGCATTTT,CASSEQGGTGNQPQHF
TRBD1,TRBV6-2/TRBV6-3,TRBJ1-5,.,TGTGCCAGCAGTCGACAGGGAAGGGAAAAAAATCAGCCCCAGCATTTT,CASSRQGREKNQPQHF
TRBD2,TRBV5-1,TRBJ2-3,.,TGCGCCAGCAGCTCACAGCGGGGGGGCCTCGCAGATACGCAGTATTTT,CASSSQRGGLADTQYF
.,TRBV28,TRBJ1-2,.,TGTGCCAGCAGTTTACCCGACAGGAACTATGGCTACACCTTC,CASSLPDRNYGYTF
.,TRBV2,TRBJ2-3,.,TGTGCCAGCAGTGACCCCTACGGCAGCACAGATACGCAGTATTTT,CASSDPYGSTDTQYF
TRBD1,TRBV7-6,TRBJ2-7,.,TGTGCCAGCAGCATAGGACAGGGGGCCGCCTACGAGCAGTACTTC,CASSIGQGAAYEQYF
TRBD2,TRBV11-3,TRBJ2-1,.,TGTGCCAGCAGCTTAGACCCTACTAGCGGGAGAACCAATGAGCAGTTCTTC,CASSLDPTSGRTNEQFF
TRBD2,TRBV7-2,TRBJ2-5,few,TGTGCCAGCAGCACCACTAGCGGGATGTTGGAGACCCAGTACTTC,CASSTTSGMLETQYF
.,TRBV5-1,TRBJ2-6,many,TGCGCCAGCAGCTTGGTGCCGCTAAGCCCTGGGGCCAACGTCCTGACTTTC,CASSLVPLSPGANVLTF
TRBD1,TRBV29-1,TRBJ1-1,.,TGCAGCGTTGAAGATCGGGGGACAGGGGTCGGGGCTTTCTTT,CSVEDRGTGVGAFF
.,TRBV5-1,TRBJ1-4,.,TGCGCCAGCAGCCTGAGACGGGCGACTAATGAAAAACTGTTTTTT,CASSLRRATNEKLFF
TRBD1,TRBV4-1,TRBJ1-1,.,TGCGCCAGCAGTCGACAGGGGGTTAGTGAAGCTTTCTTT,CASSRQGVSEAFF
.,TRBV28,TRBJ2-3,many,TGTGCCAGCAGCACGACCGCATATGATACGCAGTATTTT,CASSTTAYDTQYF
TRBD1,TRBV12-3/TRBV12-4,TRBJ2-1,many,TGTGCCAGCAGTTTGTCAGGGAAGGGGACAGGTGAGCAGTTCTTC,CASSLSGKGTGEQFF
.,TRBV12-3/TRBV12-4,TRBJ2-7,few,TGTGCCAGCAGTTCAGCCGCAGGGCCGACCTACGAGCAGTACTTC,CASSSAAGPTYEQYF
.,TRBV28,TRBJ2-7,few,TGTGCCAGCAGTCGAGCAGCCTACGAGCAGTACTTC,CASSRAAYEQYF
.,TRBV14,TRBJ2-3,.,TGTGCCAGCAGCCAACAGGTAGCAGATACGCAGTATTTT,CASSQQVADTQYF
.,TRBV9,TRBJ2-1,once,TGTGCCAGCAGCGTAGACTATGAGCAGTTCTTC,CASSVDYEQFF
.,TRBV5-1,TRBJ2-1,few,TGCGCCAGCAGCTTGAAGTCTGATAGCGGTTACAATGAGCAGTTCTTC,CASSLKSDSGYNEQFF
.,TRBV6-1,TRBJ1-5,few,TGTGCCAGCAATAAAGAGTCGGGCAATCAGCCCCAGCATTTT,CASNKESGNQPQHF
TRBD2,TRBV20-1,TRBJ2-1,few,TGCAGTGGGGGACTAGCGGGAGGAACAAATGAGCAGTTCTTC,CSGGLAGGTNEQFF
.,TRBV4-2,TRBJ2-2,.,TGTGCCAGCAGCCATGCGGGGTTGAACGGGGAGCTGTTTTTT,CASSHAGLNGELFF
.,TRBV5-1,TRBJ1-4,few,TGCGCCAGCAGCACGGGACGGTCTAATGAAAAACTGTTTTTT,CASSTGRSNEKLFF
.,TRBV24-1,TRBJ2-7,.,TGTGCCACCAGTGGAACGAGCTCCTACGAGCAGTACTTC,CATSGTSSYEQYF
.,TRBV27,TRBJ2-5,few,TGTGCCAGCAGTTTATTAGGGACCGGGGAGACCCAGTACTTC,CASSLLGTGETQYF
.,TRBV12-3/TRBV12-4,TRBJ2-5,.,TGTGCCAGCAGTTTTCGGGACAACCAAGAGACCCAGTACTTC,CASSFRDNQETQYF
.,TRBV12-3/TRBV12-4,TRBJ2-7,.,TGTGCCAGCAGCCGGACGAGCGAGGCCTACGAGCAGTACTTC,CASSRTSEAYEQYF
TRBD1,TRBV12-3/TRBV12-4,TRBJ2-1,many,TGTGCCAGCAGGGGACAGGGGAGCTCCTACAATGAGCAGTTCTTC,CASRGQGSSYNEQFF
TRBD2,TRBV20-1,TRBJ2-2,.,TGCAGTGTCCGTCTAGCGGGGGTGAACACCGGGGAGCTGTTTTTT,CSVRLAGVNTGELFF
.,TRBV5-6,TRBJ1-2,.,TGTGCCAGCGGGGGACGGGGTCGTTTTTCCTATGGCTACACCTTC,CASGGRGRFSYGYTF
TRBD2,TRBV20-1,TRBJ2-3,many,TGCAGTGCCATTAGCGGGAGGAGCACAGATACGCAGTATTTT,CSAISGRSTDTQYF
.,TRBV27,TRBJ2-1,few,TGTGCCAGCCGACTAGTTGCTGAGCAGTTCTTC,CASRLVAEQFF
.,TRBV18,TRBJ1-1,.,TGTGCCAGCTCACCACTGGGGACGGGCACTGAAGCTTTCTTT,CASSPLGTGTEAFF
.,TRBV7-2,TRBJ2-5,.,TGTGCCAGCAGCTTAGGGGCCGTGTACCAAGAGACCCAGTACTTC,CASSLGAVYQETQYF
TRBD1,TRBV12-3/TRBV12-4,TRBJ2-7,.,TGTGCCAGCAGTTTAGCGACAGGGTCGGGATACGAGCAGTACTTC,CASSLATGSGYEQYF
.,TRBV29-1,TRBJ1-1,.,TGCAGCGTTGAAAGGGGAGTTAACACTGAAGCTTTCTTT,CSVERGVNTEAFF